The 28 T cell receptor beta chains below were found in one sample sequenced in a study of blood T cells in healthy people across ages. The authors ran a second PCR of about 6 to 11 cycles using a sample-barcoded 5' primer and a J-beta primer mix. TCRdb called the 5' RACE reads again in MiXCR, with one record for every CDR3 protein. Seen here are around 990,000 distinct CDR3 sequences, almost 25% observed once, and the top ten hold around 0.75%. A further study also used this sample, focusing on T cells of mothers and their children.

Sequenced: blood. Receptor source: a girl aged 2 to 9 in good health.

The J gene is TRBJ1-5, the V gene TRBV12-3 or TRBV12-4, with a possible D match to TRBD1 (5 bases). Trimming took 4 bases from V and 1 from J, leaving 14 bases between them. CDR3 size: 16 residues. CDR3 DNA: TGTGCCAGCAGTTCCCCCCCAGGGACCAGCAATCAGCCCCAGCATTTT. Protein product: CASSSPPGTSNQPQHF.

Remarks on this clonotype: A junction boundary mismatches the germline segment, possibly from a read error. CDR3: CSARTTEVFF. The CDR3 nucleotides are TGCAGTGCTAGGACAACTGAAGTTTTCTTT. The J gene is TRBJ1-1, the V gene TRBV20-1; no clear D. CDR1 DFQATT and CDR2 SNEGSKA come from the germline V gene (reference sequence). The CDR3 has 10 residues.

The CDR3 coding sequence is TGTGCCATGGACAATATAGTTGGTGCTCAGACCCAGTACTTC. Translated: CAMDNIVGAQTQYF. This sequence joins TRBV7-3 and TRBJ2-5; possibly TRBD1 for D (5 bases). Germline CDR1 is SGHTA and CDR2 is FQGTGA. The CDR3 loop spans 14 amino acids. V was shortened by 10 bases and J by 6 bases, with 21 bases between the two germline ends. Supplemented by reference TRBV7-3 and TRBJ2-5, the full variable domain reads GAGVSQTPSNKVTEKGKYVELRCDPISGHTALYWYRQSLGQGPEFLIYFQGTGAADDSGLPNDRFFAVRPEGSVSTLKIQRTERGDSAVYLCAMDNIVGAQTQYFGPGTRLLVL.

The sample holds a few counts of this clonotype. V and J are TRBV7-3 and TRBJ2-3; perhaps TRBD2 as D (6 bases). Germline values: CDR1 SGHTA, CDR2 FQGTGA. The CDR3 has 15 amino acids. The germline V and J ends were trimmed by 1 base and 1 base, with 9 bases remaining between them. The CDR3 nucleotides are TGTGCCAGCAGCTTAAACGGGGGAGGCACAGATACGCAGTATTTT. Protein: CASSLNGGGTDTQYF.

This chain joins TRBV20-1 and TRBJ2-2; D tentatively fits TRBD1 or TRBD2 (6 bases each). CDR1 and CDR2 from the germline V gene are DFQATT and SNEGSKA (reference sequence). The CDR3 totals 15 residues. The V end lost 3 bases, the J end lost 1 base, and 12 bases lay between the germline ends. The CDR3 spells CSARTRGRNTGELFF. CDR3 DNA sequence: TGCAGTGCTAGGACCCGGGGGCGGAACACCGGGGAGCTGTTTTTT.

This chain connects TRBV20-1 to TRBJ2-5, with TRBD2 matching 8 bases. The CDR3 contains 13 residues. The germline V gene encodes CDR1 DFQATT and CDR2 SNEGSKA (reference sequence). V trimming: 3 bases; J trimming: 5 bases; junction bases outside the gene matches: 5. The CDR3, as DNA: TGCAGTGCTAGCGGGGGGGCGTCGGAGACCCAGTACTTC. It encodes CSASGGASETQYF.

J is TRBJ2-1 and V is TRBV20-1; the match to TRBD2 covers 13 bases. Losses at the gene ends were 3 bases for V and 4 bases for J; bases not matched to a gene: 6. In germline, CDR1 is DFQATT, CDR2 SNEGSKA (reference sequence). This CDR3 is built from 16 residues. In DNA, the CDR3 is TGCAGTGCTAGGCACCAACTAGCGGGAGGGTACAATGAGCAGTTCTTC. It is translated as CSARHQLAGGYNEQFF.

This clonotype has only one observation. A read error may produce the germline difference seen at one junction end. The chain has TRBV24-1 and TRBJ1-6; no clear D. CDR3 length: 13 amino acids. CDR1 is KGHDR and CDR2 is SFDVKD in the germline V gene. In DNA form, the CDR3 reads TGTGCCGCCAGTCCTAATCAGTATTCACCCCTCCACTTT. As protein: CAASPNQYSPLHF.

The rearrangement joins TRBV9 to TRBJ2-1; D uncertain. The CDR3 spans 16 residues. Between the trimmed V and J ends, which lost 3 bases and 4 bases, there was a span of 17 bases. Germline V lookup: CDR1 SGDLS, CDR2 YYNGEE. The CDR3 nucleotides read TGTGCCAGCAGCGGAGGTGGCCAAGTGGGGTACAATGAGCAGTTCTTC. The encoded protein is CASSGGGQVGYNEQFF.

The chain couples TRBV28 to TRBJ1-6; D gene unclear. Germline CDR1 is MDHEN and CDR2 is SYDVKM. This CDR3 spans 15 amino acids. Trimming shortened V by 7 bases and J by 6 bases, and 16 bases separated the two germline ends. The CDR3 is CASTPRESLNSPLHF. CDR3 nucleotide sequence: TGTGCCAGCACCCCTAGAGAGAGCCTTAATTCACCCCTCCACTTT. The full variable domain, in which reference TRBV28 and TRBJ1-6 provide the parts outside the CDR3, is DVKVTQSSRYLVKRTGEKVFLECVQDMDHENMFWYRQDPGLGLRLIYFSYDVKMKEKGDIPEGYSVSREKKERFSLILESASTNQTSMYLCASTPRESLNSPLHFGNGTRLTVT.

The CDR3 protein is CASMFGGTEAFF. The CDR3 DNA sequence: TGTGCCAGCATGTTTGGGGGGACTGAAGCTTTCTTT. The V gene is TRBV7-9, the J gene TRBJ1-1; D is possibly TRBD1 (5 bases). Deletions cut 7 bases from V and 5 bases from J, with 11 bases between. Germline CDR1 SEHNR, CDR2 FQNEAQ (reference sequence). The CDR3 spans 12 residues.

There are a few counts of this clonotype. The chain employs TRBV7-8 and TRBJ2-7, with D perhaps being TRBD1 or TRBD2 (6 bases each). The V end was cut by 1 base, the J end by 0 bases, with 16 bases between. The CDR3 is 17 residues long. The V gene's germline CDR1 is SGHVS and CDR2 FQNEAQ. CDR3 DNA sequence: TGTGCCAGCAGCTTAGGGGTGGGGGGCCTCAGCTCCTACGAGCAGTACTTC. The encoded protein is CASSLGVGGLSSYEQYF.

V gene TRBV24-1 combines with J gene TRBJ2-1; possibly TRBD1 for D (5 bases). Germline V gene lookup returns CDR1 KGHDR and CDR2 SFDVKD. V was clipped by 1 base and J by 9 bases, with 9 bases between them. This CDR3 contains 13 residues. DNA of the CDR3: TGTGCCACCAGTGATTTCCAGGGTACTGAGCAGTTCTTC. Translated, it gives CATSDFQGTEQFF.

This clonotype showed up just a few times. The V gene is TRBV11-2, the J gene TRBJ1-2; the D is unclear. CDR1 and CDR2 from the germline V gene are SGHAT and FQNNGV. The V and J ends lost 5 bases and 7 bases respectively, with 14 bases between them. There are 13 residues in the CDR3. This chain's CDR3 is CASSPLREFGYTF. CDR3 nucleotide sequence: TGTGCCAGCAGCCCCCTCAGAGAATTTGGCTACACCTTC.

V usage is TRBV28 and J usage is TRBJ2-7, with TRBD2 identical over 8 bases. The CDR3 loop spans 16 amino acids. The junction had 11 bases not matched to a gene; V was cut back by 6 bases and J by 1 base. Germline V gene data show CDR1 as MDHEN and CDR2 as SYDVKM. This chain's CDR3 is CASSFHTSGKSYEQYF. CDR3 sequence (DNA): TGTGCCAGCAGCTTCCACACTAGCGGTAAATCCTACGAGCAGTACTTC. Supplemented by reference TRBV28 and TRBJ2-7, the full variable domain reads DVKVTQSSRYLVKRTGEKVFLECVQDMDHENMFWYRQDPGLGLRLIYFSYDVKMKEKGDIPEGYSVSREKKERFSLILESASTNQTSMYLCASSFHTSGKSYEQYFGPGTRLTVT.

The chain recombines TRBV29-1 with TRBJ2-5; maybe TRBD1 (6 bases). The CDR3 is made up of 14 amino acids. Germline V gives CDR1 SQVTM, CDR2 ANQGSEA. Deletions cut 4 bases from V and 2 bases from J, with 14 bases between. CDR3 loop: CSVVSQGKQETQYF. The CDR3 DNA reads as TGCAGCGTTGTGTCACAGGGTAAACAAGAGACCCAGTACTTC.

This clonotype appeared a few times. The rearrangement uses TRBV12-3 or TRBV12-4 and TRBJ1-1; 7 bases align to TRBD1. The V and J ends lost 6 bases and 3 bases, in that order; junction bases with no gene match: 10. The CDR3 length is 15 residues. The CDR3 nucleotides are TGTGCCAGCAGCTCCCTCCAGGGGGTGCACACTGAAGCTTTCTTT. As protein: CASSSLQGVHTEAFF.

Note on this clonotype: An end of the junction does not agree with germline; a read error may underlie this. The J gene is TRBJ2-4, the V gene TRBV28, with 12 positions matching TRBD2. This CDR3 has 13 residues. Germline V gene sequence: CDR1 MDHEN, CDR2 SYDVKM. CDR3 nucleotides: TGTGCCAGCAGTCGGGACACCTGGACTAGCGGGGATTTC. Encoded protein: CASSRDTWTSGDF. Full variable domain (remainder filled in from reference TRBV28 and TRBJ2-4): DVKVTQSSRYLVKRTGEKVFLECVQDMDHENMFWYRQDPGLGLRLIYFSYDVKMKEKGDIPEGYSVSREKKERFSLILESASTNQTSMYLCASSRDTWTSGDFGAGTRLSVL.

The chain joins TRBV6-6 to TRBJ1-5, with 7 bases matching TRBD1. Trimming at V came to 6 bases and at J to 4 bases, leaving 6 bases not matched to a gene. The germline CDR1 and CDR2 sequences are MNHNY and SVGAGI (reference sequence). The CDR3 totals 14 residues. In DNA, the CDR3 is TGTGCCAGCAGACACAGGGGTCCGAATCAGCCCCAGCATTTT. Translated, it gives CASRHRGPNQPQHF.

The V gene is TRBV6-1, the J gene TRBJ2-5; D is undetermined. Germline CDR1 reads MNHNS; CDR2 reads SASEGT. CDR3 length: 13 residues. V gave up 6 bases and J gave up 3 bases, with 11 bases separating them. In DNA, the CDR3 is TGTGCCAGCAGCCAGTTGGACGAAGAGACCCAGTACTTC. It is translated as CASSQLDEETQYF.

The rearrangement uses TRBV7-2 and TRBJ2-1, with 9 bases matching TRBD2. The CDR3 runs to 16 residues. The V gene end was trimmed by 1 base and the J gene end by 5 bases; junction bases not matched to a gene: 6. Germline V lookup: CDR1 SGHTA, CDR2 FQGNSA. The CDR3 DNA is TGTGCCAGCAGCTTAGTAGGCGGGGGGGCTAACAATGAGCAGTTCTTC. It codes for CASSLVGGGANNEQFF.

This sequence joins TRBV2 and TRBJ2-7; weak D call: TRBD2 (5 bases). Trimming took 7 bases from V and 1 from J, leaving 11 bases between them. This CDR3 is 13 amino acids long. Germline assignment: CDR1 SNHLY and CDR2 FYNNEI. The CDR3 nucleotides are TGTGCCAGCAAGCGAAGCGGATCCTACGAGCAGTACTTC. Its translation is CASKRSGSYEQYF.

This clonotype showed up just a few times. The V gene is TRBV20-1, the J gene TRBJ2-5; D is tentatively TRBD1 or TRBD2 (5 bases each). Germline values: CDR1 DFQATT, CDR2 SNEGSKA (reference sequence). This CDR3 region has 13 residues. CDR3 sequence: CSVGGRVSETQYF. The CDR3 nucleotides read TGCAGCGTTGGGGGAAGAGTGTCAGAGACCCAGTACTTC.

Only a few counts were recorded for this clonotype. Germline and junction disagree at one end, which may indicate a read error. The chain couples TRBV18 to TRBJ2-1, with TRBD1 matching over 8 bases. The CDR3 extends over 17 amino acids. Germline V gene data show CDR1 as KGHSH and CDR2 as LQKENI. For the CDR3, the DNA is TGTGCCAGTTCACCAAGCCGGACAGGGAAGCGGTACAATGAGCAGTTCTTC. Amino acid sequence: CASSPSRTGKRYNEQFF.

This chain connects TRBV24-1 to TRBJ1-4; unclear D gene. The V gene's germline CDR1 is KGHDR and CDR2 SFDVKD. V was shortened by 6 bases and J by 8 bases, with 15 bases between the two germline ends. This CDR3 has 14 amino acids. The CDR3 loop reads CATSNSQEGEKLFF. In DNA, the CDR3 is TGTGCCACCAGTAACAGCCAGGAAGGAGAAAAACTGTTTTTT.

The chain is built from TRBV29-1 and TRBJ2-4; 7 nucleotides match TRBD2. CDR1 SQVTM and CDR2 ANQGSEA come from the germline V gene. V trimming: 6 bases; J trimming: 5 bases; junction bases outside the gene matches: 4. The CDR3 covers 12 residues. This CDR3 reads CSVRGRENIQYF. CDR3 sequence (DNA): TGCAGCGTCCGGGGGAGGGAAAACATTCAGTACTTC.

This clonotype came up a few times. V gene TRBV24-1 combines with J gene TRBJ2-1, with D unresolved. The ends were cut back, 5 bases at V and 2 bases at J, with 15 bases in the middle. This CDR3 is 16 amino acids long. The germline V gene has CDR1 KGHDR and CDR2 SFDVKD. Here the CDR3 DNA reads TGTGCCACCAGTGGAGGAGACCTCTTGACCTACAATGAGCAGTTCTTC. This encodes CATSGGDLLTYNEQFF.

This chain uses TRBV7-2 with TRBJ2-7; 9 positions match TRBD2. Germline CDR1 and CDR2: SGHTA and FQGNSA. V shed 5 bases and J 2 bases; nucleotides not matched to a gene: 10. The CDR3 is made up of 16 amino acids. The CDR3 is CASSPSGATGTYEQYF. CDR3 nucleotides: TGTGCCAGCAGCCCTAGCGGGGCGACAGGAACCTACGAGCAGTACTTC.